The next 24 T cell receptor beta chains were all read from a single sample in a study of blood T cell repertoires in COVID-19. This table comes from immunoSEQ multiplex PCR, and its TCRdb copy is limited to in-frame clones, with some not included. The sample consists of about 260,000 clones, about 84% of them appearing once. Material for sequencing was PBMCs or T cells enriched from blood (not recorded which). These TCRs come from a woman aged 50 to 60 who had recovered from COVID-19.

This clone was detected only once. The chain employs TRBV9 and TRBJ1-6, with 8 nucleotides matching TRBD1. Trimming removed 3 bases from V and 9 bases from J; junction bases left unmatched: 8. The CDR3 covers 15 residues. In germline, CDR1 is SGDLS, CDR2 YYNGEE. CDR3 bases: TGTGCCAGCAGCGGAGCGACAGGGGTGAGTTCACCCCTCCACTTT. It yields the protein CASSGATGVSSPLHF.

The CDR3 sequence: CASSVAGGSVGNTIYF. CDR3 coding DNA: TGTGCCAGCAGCGTAGCTGGAGGGTCAGTCGGAAACACCATATATTTT. This sequence joins TRBV9 and TRBJ1-3; D not resolved. Trimming left V 0 bases short and J 4 bases short, with 14 bases between. CDR3 length: 16 amino acids. Germline V lookup: CDR1 SGDLS, CDR2 YYNGEE.

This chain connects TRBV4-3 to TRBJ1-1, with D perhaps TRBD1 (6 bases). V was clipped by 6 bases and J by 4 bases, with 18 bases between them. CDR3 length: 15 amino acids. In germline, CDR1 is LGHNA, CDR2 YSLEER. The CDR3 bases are TGCGCCAGCAGGATTACAGGGAGCGTCGGCACTGAAGCTTTCTTT. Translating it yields CASRITGSVGTEAFF.

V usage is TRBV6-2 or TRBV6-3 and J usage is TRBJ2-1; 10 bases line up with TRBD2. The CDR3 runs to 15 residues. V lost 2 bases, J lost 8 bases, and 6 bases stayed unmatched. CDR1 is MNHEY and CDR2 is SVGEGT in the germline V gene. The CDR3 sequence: CASSYKRGGNDEQFF. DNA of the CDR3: TGTGCCAGCAGTTACAAGCGGGGGGGCAACGATGAGCAGTTCTTC.

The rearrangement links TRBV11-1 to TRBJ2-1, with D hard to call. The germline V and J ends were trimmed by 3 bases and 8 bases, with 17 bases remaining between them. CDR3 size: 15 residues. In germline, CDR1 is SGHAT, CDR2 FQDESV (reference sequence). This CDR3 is CASSFHTTLVDEQFF. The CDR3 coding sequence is TGTGCCAGCAGCTTTCACACTACCCTTGTGGATGAGCAGTTCTTC.

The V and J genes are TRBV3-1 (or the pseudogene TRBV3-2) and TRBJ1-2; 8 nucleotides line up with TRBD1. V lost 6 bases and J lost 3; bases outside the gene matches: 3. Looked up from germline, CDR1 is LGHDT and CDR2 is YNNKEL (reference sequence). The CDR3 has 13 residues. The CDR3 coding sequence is TGTGCCAGCAGGCGGGGACAGGACTATGGCTACACCTTC. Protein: CASRRGQDYGYTF.

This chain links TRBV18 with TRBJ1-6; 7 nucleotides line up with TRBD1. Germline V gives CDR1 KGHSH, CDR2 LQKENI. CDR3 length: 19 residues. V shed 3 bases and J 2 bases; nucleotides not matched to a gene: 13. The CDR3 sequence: CASSPTRMPQGAYNSPLHF. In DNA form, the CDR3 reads TGTGCCAGCTCACCCACCAGGATGCCTCAGGGGGCCTATAATTCACCCCTCCACTTT.

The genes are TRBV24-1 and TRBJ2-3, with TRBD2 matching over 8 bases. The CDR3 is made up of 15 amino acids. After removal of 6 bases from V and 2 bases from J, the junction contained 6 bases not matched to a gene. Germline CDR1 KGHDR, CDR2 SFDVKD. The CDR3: CATSRSSGPTDTQYF. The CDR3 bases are TGTGCCACCAGTAGATCTAGCGGGCCCACAGATACGCAGTATTTT.

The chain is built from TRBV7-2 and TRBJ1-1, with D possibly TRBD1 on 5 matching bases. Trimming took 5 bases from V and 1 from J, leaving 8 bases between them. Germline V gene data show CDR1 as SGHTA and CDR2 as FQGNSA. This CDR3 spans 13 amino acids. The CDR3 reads CASSGGRNTEAFF. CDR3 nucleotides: TGTGCCAGCAGCGGGGGGAGGAACACTGAAGCTTTCTTT.

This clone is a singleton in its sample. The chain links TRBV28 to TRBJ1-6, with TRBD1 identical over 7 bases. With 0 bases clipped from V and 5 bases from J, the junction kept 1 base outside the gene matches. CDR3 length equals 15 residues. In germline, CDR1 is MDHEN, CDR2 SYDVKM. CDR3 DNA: TGTGCCAGCAGTTTATGGGACAGGAATAATTCACCCCTCCACTTT. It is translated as CASSLWDRNNSPLHF.

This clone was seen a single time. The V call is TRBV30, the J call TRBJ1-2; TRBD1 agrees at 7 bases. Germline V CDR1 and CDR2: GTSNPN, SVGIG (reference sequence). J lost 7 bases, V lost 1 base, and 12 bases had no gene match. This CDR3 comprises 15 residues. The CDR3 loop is CAWSGRGRTFGGYTF. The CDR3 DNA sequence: TGTGCCTGGAGTGGGAGGGGGCGCACGTTTGGTGGCTACACCTTC.

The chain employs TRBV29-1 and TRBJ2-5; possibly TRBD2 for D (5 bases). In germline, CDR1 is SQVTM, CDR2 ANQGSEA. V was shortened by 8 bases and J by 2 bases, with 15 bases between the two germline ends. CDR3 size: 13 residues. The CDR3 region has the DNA TGCAGCTTTAGTTCGGCGGGTCAAGAGACCCAGTACTTC. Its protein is CSFSSAGQETQYF. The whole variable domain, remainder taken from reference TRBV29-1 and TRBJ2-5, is SAVISQKPSRDICQRGTSLTIQCQVDSQVTMMFWYRQQPGQSLTLIATANQGSEATYESGFVIDKFPISRPNLTFSTLTVSNMSPEDSSIYLCSFSSAGQETQYFGPGTRLLVL.

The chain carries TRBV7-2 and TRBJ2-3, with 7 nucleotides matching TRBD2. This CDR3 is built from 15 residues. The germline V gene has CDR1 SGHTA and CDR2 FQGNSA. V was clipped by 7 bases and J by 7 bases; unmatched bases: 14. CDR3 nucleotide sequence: TGTGCCAGCACCCTGGAAGCGGGGCAAGCAAATACGCAGTATTTT. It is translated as CASTLEAGQANTQYF.

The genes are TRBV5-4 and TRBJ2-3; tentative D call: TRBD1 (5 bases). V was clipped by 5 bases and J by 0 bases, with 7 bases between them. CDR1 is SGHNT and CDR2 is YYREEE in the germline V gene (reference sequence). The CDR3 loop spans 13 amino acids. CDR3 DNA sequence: TGTGCCAGCAGGACAGCCAGCACAGATACGCAGTATTTT. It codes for CASRTASTDTQYF.

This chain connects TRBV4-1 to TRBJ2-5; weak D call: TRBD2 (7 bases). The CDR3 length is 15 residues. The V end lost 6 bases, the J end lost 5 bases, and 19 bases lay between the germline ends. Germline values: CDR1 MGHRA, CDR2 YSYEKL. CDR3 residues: CASRERGGAGETQYF. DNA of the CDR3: TGCGCCAGCAGGGAGAGGGGGGGCGCGGGGGAGACCCAGTACTTC.

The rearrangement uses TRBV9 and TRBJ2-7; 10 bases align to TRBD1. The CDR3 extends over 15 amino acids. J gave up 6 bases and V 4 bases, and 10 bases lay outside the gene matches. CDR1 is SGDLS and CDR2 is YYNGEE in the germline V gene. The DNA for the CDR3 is TGTGCCAGCAGCCGAGCCGGGACAGGGGATAGCGAGCAGTACTTC. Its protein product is CASSRAGTGDSEQYF. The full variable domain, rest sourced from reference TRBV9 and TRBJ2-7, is DSGVTQTPKHLITATGQRVTLRCSPRSGDLSVYWYQQSLDQGLQFLIQYYNGEERAKGNILERFSAQQFPDLHSELNLSSLELGDSALYFCASSRAGTGDSEQYFGPGTRLTVT.

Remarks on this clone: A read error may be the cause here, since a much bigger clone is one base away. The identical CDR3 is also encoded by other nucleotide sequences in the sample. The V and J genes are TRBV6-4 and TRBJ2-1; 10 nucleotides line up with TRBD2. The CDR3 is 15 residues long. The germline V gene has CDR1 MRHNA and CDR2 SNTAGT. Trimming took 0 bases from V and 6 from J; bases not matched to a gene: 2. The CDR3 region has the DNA TGTGCCAGCAGTGACTCGAGCGGGGGGGCCAATGAGCAGTTCTTC. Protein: CASSDSSGGANEQFF.

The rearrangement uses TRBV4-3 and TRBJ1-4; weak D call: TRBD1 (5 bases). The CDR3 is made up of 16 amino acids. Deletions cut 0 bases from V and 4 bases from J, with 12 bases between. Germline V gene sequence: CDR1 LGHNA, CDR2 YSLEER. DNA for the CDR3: TGCGCCAGCAGCCAAGAGTGGAGGGGCCTTAATGAAAAACTGTTTTTT. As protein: CASSQEWRGLNEKLFF.

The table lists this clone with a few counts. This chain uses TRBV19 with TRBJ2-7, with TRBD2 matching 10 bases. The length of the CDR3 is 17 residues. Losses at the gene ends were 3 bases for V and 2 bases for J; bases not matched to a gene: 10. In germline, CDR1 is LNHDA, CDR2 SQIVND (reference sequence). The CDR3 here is CASSIFSSGSGAYEQYF. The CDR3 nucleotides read TGTGCCAGTAGTATTTTCTCTAGCGGGAGTGGAGCCTACGAGCAGTACTTC.

The CDR3 sequence: CASVLPGNQPQHF. CDR3 DNA: TGTGCCAGCGTACTTCCGGGGAATCAGCCCCAGCATTTT. This chain connects TRBV6-4 to TRBJ1-5; D unclear. The length of the CDR3 is 13 residues. The V gene's germline CDR1 is MRHNA and CDR2 SNTAGT. Trimming took 8 bases from V and 4 from J, leaving 12 bases between them.

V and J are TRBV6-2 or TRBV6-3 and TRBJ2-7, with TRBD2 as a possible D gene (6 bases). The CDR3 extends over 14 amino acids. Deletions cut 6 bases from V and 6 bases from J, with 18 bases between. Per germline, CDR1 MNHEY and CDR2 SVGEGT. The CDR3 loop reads CASSPSSVRVEQYF. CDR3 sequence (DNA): TGTGCCAGCAGCCCCTCTAGCGTAAGAGTCGAGCAGTACTTC.

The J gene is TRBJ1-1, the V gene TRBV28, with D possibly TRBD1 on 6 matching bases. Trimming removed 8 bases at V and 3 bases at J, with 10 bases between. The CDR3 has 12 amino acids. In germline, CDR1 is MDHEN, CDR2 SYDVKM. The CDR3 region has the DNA TGTGCCAGCCGTACAGGGCACACTGAAGCTTTCTTT. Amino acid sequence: CASRTGHTEAFF.

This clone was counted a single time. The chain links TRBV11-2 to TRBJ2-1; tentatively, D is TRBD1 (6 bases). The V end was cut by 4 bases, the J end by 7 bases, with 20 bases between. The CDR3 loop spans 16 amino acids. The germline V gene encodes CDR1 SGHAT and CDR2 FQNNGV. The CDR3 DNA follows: TGTGCCAGCAGCTCAACCGTGGGCGGCAGGGGTAATGAGCAGTTCTTC. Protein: CASSSTVGGRGNEQFF. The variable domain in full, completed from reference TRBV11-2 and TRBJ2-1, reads EAGVAQSPRYKIIEKRQSVAFWCNPISGHATLYWYQQILGQGPKLLIQFQNNGVVDDSQLPKDRFSAERLKGVDSTLKIQPAKLEDSAVYLCASSSTVGGRGNEQFFGPGTRLTVL.

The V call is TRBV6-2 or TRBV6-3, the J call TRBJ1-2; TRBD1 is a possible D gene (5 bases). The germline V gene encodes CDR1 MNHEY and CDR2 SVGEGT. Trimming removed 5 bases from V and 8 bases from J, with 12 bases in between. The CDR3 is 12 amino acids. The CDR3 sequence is CASSAGHRGYTF. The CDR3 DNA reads TGTGCCAGCAGTGCGGGGCATCGGGGCTACACCTTC.